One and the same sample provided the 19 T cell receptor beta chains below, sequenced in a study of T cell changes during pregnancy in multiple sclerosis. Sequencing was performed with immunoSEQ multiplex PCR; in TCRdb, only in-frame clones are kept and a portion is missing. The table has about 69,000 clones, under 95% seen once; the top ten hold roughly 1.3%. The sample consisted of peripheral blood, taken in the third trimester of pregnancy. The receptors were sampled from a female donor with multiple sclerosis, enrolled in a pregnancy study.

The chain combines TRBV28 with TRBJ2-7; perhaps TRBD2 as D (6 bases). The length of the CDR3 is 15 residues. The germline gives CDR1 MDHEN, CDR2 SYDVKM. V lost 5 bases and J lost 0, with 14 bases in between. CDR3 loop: CASSRGTANSYEQYF. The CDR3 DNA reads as TGTGCCAGCAGTCGAGGGACTGCCAACTCCTACGAGCAGTACTTC.

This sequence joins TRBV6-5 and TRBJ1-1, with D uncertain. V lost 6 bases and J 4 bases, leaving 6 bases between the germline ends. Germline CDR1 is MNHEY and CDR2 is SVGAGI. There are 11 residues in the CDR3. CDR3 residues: CASRRSTEAFF. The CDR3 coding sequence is TGTGCCAGCAGAAGGAGCACTGAAGCTTTCTTT.

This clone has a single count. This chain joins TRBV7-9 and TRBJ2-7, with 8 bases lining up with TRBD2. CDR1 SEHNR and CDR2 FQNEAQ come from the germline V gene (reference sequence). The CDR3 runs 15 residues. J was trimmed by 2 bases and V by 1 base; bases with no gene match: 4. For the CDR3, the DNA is TGTGCCAGCAGCTTAGGAGCGGGGGCACCCTACGAGCAGTACTTC. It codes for CASSLGAGAPYEQYF.

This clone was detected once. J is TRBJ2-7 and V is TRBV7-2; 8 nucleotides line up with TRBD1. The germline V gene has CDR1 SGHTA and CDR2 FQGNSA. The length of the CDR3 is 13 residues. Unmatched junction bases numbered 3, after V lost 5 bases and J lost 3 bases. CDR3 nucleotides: TGTGCCAGCAGCCCCGGGACAGGCTACGAGCAGTACTTC. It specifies CASSPGTGYEQYF.

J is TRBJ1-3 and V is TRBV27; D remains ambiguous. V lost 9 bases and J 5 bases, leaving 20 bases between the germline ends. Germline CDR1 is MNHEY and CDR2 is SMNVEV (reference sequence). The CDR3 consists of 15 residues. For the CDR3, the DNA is TGTGCCAGTAGTAACGCCCCCTGGGCCCGAAACACCATATATTTT. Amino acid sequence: CASSNAPWARNTIYF.

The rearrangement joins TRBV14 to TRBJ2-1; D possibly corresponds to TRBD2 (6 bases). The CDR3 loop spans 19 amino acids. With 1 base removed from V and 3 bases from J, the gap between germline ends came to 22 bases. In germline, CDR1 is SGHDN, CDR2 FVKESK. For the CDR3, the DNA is TGTGCCAGCAGCCAAGTGGAGTGGCGGGGAGGTAGAGGCTACAATGAGCAGTTCTTC. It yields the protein CASSQVEWRGGRGYNEQFF.

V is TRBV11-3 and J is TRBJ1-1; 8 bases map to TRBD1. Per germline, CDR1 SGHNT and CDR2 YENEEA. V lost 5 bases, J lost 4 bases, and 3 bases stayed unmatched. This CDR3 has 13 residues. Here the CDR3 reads CASSQTGGTEAFF. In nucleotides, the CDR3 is TGTGCCAGCAGCCAAACAGGGGGCACTGAAGCTTTCTTT.

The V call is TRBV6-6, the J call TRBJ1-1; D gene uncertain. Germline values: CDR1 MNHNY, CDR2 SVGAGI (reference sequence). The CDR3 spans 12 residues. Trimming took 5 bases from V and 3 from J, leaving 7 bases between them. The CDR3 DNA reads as TGTGCCAGCAGTGTCCGGGACACTGAAGCTTTCTTT. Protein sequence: CASSVRDTEAFF.

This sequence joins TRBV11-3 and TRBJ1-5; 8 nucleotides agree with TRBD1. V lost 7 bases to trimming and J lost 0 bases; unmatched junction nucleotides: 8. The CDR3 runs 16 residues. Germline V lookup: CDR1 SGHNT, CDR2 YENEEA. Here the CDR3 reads CASILGTGYSNQPQHF. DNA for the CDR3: TGTGCCAGCATATTAGGGACAGGTTATAGCAATCAGCCCCAGCATTTT.

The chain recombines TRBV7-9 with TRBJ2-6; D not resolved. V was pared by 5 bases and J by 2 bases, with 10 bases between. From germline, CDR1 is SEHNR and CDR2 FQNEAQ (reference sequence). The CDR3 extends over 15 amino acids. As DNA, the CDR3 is TGTGCCAGCAGCACTTACCCCACTGGGGCCAACGTCCTGACTTTC. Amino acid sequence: CASSTYPTGANVLTF. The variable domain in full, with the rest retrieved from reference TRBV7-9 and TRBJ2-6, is DTGVSQNPRHKITKRGQNVTFRCDPISEHNRLYWYRQTLGQGPEFLTYFQNEAQLEKSRLLSDRFSAERPKGSFSTLEIQRTEQGDSAMYLCASSTYPTGANVLTFGAGSRLTVL.

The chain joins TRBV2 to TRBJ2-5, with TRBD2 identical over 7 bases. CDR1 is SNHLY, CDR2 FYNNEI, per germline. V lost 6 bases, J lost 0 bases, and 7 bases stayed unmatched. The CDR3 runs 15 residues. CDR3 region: CASSRGGVYQETQYF. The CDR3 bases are TGTGCCAGCAGCCGGGGAGGGGTTTACCAAGAGACCCAGTACTTC.

The CDR3, as DNA: TGTGCCAGCAGTTACCCAGGGGGACGTCAGCCCCAGCATTTT. Translating it yields CASSYPGGRQPQHF. The chain employs TRBV6-6 and TRBJ1-5; 7 positions agree with TRBD1. This CDR3 spans 14 amino acids. After removal of 2 bases from V and 6 bases from J, the junction contained 4 bases not matched to a gene. Looked up from germline, CDR1 is MNHNY and CDR2 is SVGAGI (reference sequence).

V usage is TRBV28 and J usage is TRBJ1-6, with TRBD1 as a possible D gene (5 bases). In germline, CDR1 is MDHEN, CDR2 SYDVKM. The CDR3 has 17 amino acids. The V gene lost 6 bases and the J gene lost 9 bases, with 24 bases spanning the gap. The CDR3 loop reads CASRPPGGTSWGSPLHF. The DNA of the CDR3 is TGTGCCAGCAGGCCCCCCGGAGGGACCTCATGGGGTTCACCCCTCCACTTT.

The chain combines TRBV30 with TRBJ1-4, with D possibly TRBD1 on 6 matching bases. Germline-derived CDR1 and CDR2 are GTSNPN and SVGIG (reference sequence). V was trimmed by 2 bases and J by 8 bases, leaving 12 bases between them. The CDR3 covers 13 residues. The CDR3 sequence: CAWSTGIDEKLFF. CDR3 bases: TGTGCCTGGAGTACAGGGATCGACGAAAAACTGTTTTTT.

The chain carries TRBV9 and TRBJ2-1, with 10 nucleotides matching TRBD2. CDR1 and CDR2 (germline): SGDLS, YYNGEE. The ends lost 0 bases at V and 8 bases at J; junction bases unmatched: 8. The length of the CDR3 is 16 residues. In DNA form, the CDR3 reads TGTGCCAGCAGCGTAGGTGGAGCGGGGGGGCACGATGAGCAGTTCTTC. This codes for CASSVGGAGGHDEQFF. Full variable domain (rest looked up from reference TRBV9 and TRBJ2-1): DSGVTQTPKHLITATGQRVTLRCSPRSGDLSVYWYQQSLDQGLQFLIQYYNGEERAKGNILERFSAQQFPDLHSELNLSSLELGDSALYFCASSVGGAGGHDEQFFGPGTRLTVL.

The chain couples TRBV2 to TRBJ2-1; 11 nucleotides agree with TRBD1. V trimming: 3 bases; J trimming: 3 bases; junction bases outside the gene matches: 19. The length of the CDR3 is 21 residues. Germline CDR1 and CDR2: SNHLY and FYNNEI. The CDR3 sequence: CASSDIGVGQGASTLYNEQFF. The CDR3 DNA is TGTGCCAGCAGTGATATAGGAGTCGGACAGGGGGCTTCCACCCTCTACAATGAGCAGTTCTTC.

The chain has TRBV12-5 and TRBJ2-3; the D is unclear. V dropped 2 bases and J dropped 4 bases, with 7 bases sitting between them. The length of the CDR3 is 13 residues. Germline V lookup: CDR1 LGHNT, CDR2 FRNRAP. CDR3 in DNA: TGTGCTAGTGGTTTGTGGGCTGCAGATACGCAGTATTTT. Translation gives CASGLWAADTQYF.

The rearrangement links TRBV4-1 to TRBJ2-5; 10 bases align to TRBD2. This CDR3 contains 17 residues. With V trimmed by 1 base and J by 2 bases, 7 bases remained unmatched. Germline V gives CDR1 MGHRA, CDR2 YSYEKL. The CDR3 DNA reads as TGCGCCAGCAGCCAAGGAACTCTAGCGGGGGTTCAAGAGACCCAGTACTTC. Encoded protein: CASSQGTLAGVQETQYF.

As DNA, the CDR3 is TGCGCCAGCAGCTTGTTCTGGGGCGGGGCTGAAGCTTTCTTT. Protein product: CASSLFWGGAEAFF. The chain links TRBV5-1 to TRBJ1-1, with D possibly TRBD1 on 5 matching bases. The V and J ends lost 1 base and 6 bases respectively, with 13 bases between them. Germline-derived CDR1 and CDR2 are SGHRS and YFSETQ. The CDR3 loop spans 14 amino acids.